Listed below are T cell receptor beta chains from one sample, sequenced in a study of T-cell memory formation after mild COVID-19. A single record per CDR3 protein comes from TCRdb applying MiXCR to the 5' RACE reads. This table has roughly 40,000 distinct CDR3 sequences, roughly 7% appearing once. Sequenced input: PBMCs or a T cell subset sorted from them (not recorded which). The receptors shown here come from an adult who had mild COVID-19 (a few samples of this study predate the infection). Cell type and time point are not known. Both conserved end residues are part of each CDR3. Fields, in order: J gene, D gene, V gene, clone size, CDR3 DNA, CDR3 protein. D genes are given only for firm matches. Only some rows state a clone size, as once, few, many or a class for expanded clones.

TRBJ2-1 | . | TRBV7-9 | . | TGTGCCAGCAGCTCGCCGGGACAAATGAACAATGAGCAGTTCTTC | CASSSPGQMNNEQFF
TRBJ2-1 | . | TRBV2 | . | TGTGCCAGCAGTGGGGAACAGGGGGGGCTTCAGTTCTTC | CASSGEQGGLQFF
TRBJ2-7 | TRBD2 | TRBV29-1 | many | TGCAGCGTAGGACTAGAGTACGAGCAGTACTTC | CSVGLEYEQYF
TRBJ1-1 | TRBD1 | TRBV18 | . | TGTGCCAGCTCACCCCCAGGCGGTCTACAGGGGACTGCTTTCTTT | CASSPPGGLQGTAFF
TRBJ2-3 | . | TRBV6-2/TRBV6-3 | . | TGTGCCAGCAGTTCCAACCCCAGACTAGTGAATACGCAGTATTTT | CASSSNPRLVNTQYF
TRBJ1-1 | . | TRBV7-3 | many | TGTGCCAGCAGCTCATACGGGGCCGGCTCTGAAGCTTTCTTT | CASSSYGAGSEAFF
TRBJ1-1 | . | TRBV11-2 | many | TGTGCCAGCAGCTTAGGTGATTGGGCAGATGGAGCTTTCTTT | CASSLGDWADGAFF
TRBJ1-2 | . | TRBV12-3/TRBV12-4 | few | TGTGCCAGCAGTCTTGCCTTAACAGGGAACACCTTC | CASSLALTGNTF
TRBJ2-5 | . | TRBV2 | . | TGTGCCAGCAGTGACAGTACAGGGACCCAGTACTTC | CASSDSTGTQYF
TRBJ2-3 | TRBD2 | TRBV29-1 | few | TGCAGCGTTGGGGGGACTAGCGGGAGTAGAAATACGCAGTATTTT | CSVGGTSGSRNTQYF
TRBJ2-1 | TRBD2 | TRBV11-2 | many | TGTGCCAGCAGCTACGGACTAGCGGGAACCCATGAGCAGTTCTTC | CASSYGLAGTHEQFF
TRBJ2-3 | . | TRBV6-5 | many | TGTGCCAGCAGCCAGCCGGGGTCCACAGATACGCAGTATTTT | CASSQPGSTDTQYF
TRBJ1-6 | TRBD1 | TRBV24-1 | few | TGTGCCACCAGTGGCGGACAGGGCCAGAATTCACCCCTCCACTTT | CATSGGQGQNSPLHF
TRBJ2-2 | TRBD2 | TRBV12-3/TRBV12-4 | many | TGTGCCAGCAGTTACCCCGACAGGGCGAAACTAGCGGGACGTGGCACCGGGGAGCTGTTTTTT | CASSYPDRAKLAGRGTGELFF
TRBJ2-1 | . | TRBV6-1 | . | TGTGCCAGCAGTGAAGTGATGACATCGGTTGATGAGCAGTTCTTC | CASSEVMTSVDEQFF
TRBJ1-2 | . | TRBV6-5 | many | TGTGCCAGCAGGTCGGGTCGTGGCTACACCTTC | CASRSGRGYTF
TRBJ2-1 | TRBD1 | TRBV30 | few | TGTGCCTGGAGAACAGCAGGGACAGGGGCTCGTGAGCAGTTCTTC | CAWRTAGTGAREQFF
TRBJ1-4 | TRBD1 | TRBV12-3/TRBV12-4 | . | TGTGCCAGCAGTCCCCGACAGGGGGCGCGAGAAAAACTGTTTTTT | CASSPRQGAREKLFF
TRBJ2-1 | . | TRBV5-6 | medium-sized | TGTGCCAGCAGCTTGGGGTATAATCGGTTGGAGGACTACAATGAGCAGTTCTTC | CASSLGYNRLEDYNEQFF
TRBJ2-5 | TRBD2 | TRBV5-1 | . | TGCGCCAGCAGCTTCAGCGGGGGGGCCTTAGAGACCCAGTACTTC | CASSFSGGALETQYF
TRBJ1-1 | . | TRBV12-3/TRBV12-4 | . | TGTGCCAGCAGTTTAAATAGGGACACTGAAGCTTTCTTT | CASSLNRDTEAFF
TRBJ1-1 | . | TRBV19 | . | TGTGCCAGTAGTATAGCCCTAATGCGGACCCGGGCCACTGAAGCTTTCTTT | CASSIALMRTRATEAFF
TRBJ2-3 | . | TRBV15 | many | TGTGCCACCAGCAGAGGGCCGGGTGGAGATACGCAGTATTTT | CATSRGPGGDTQYF
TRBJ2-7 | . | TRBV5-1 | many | TGCGCCAGCCGCCGGGAGTTTGGGGAAGGCTACGAGCAGTACTTC | CASRREFGEGYEQYF
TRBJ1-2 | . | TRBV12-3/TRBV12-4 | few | TGTGCCAGCAGTTTAAACGGTTACGGCTACACCTTC | CASSLNGYGYTF
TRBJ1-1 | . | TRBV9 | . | TGTGCCAGCAGCCCCGGAATCACTGAAGCTTTCTTT | CASSPGITEAFF
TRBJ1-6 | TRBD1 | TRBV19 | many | TGTGCCTCTTTGGGGACAGGGAACCCACCCCTCCACTTT | CASLGTGNPPLHF
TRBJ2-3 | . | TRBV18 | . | TGTGCCAGCTCACCGGAAACAGATACGCAGTATTTT | CASSPETDTQYF
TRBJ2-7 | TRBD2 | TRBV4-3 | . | TGCGCCAGCAGCTCAATCCGGACTAGCGGCTCCTACGAGCAGTACTTC | CASSSIRTSGSYEQYF
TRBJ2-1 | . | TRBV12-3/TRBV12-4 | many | TGTGCCAGCCTTGGGGAGGGACAGCTTTCCTACAATGAGCAGTTCTTC | CASLGEGQLSYNEQFF
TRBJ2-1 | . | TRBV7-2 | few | TGTGCCAGCAGCTTAGGGGTCGGGACGAGTGAGCAGTTCTTC | CASSLGVGTSEQFF
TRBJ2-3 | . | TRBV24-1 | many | TGTGCCACCAGTGACGTCGCCCTTGCTGCGCAGTATTTT | CATSDVALAAQYF
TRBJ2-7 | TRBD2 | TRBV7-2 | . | TGTGCCAGCAGCTTGGGACTAGCGGGGGGAAGTGAGCAGTACTTC | CASSLGLAGGSEQYF
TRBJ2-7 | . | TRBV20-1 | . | TGCAGTGCTAGAAACCCGCTAGCGCTCGAGCAGTACTTC | CSARNPLALEQYF
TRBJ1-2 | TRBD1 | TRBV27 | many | TGTGCCAGCAGGACAGGGGTAAACGGCTACACCTTC | CASRTGVNGYTF
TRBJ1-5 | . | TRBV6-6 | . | TGTGCCAGCAGTTATCCTACGGGACAAGGCAATCAGCCCCAGCATTTT | CASSYPTGQGNQPQHF
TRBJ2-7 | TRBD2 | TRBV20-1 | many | TGCAGTGCCTACGGACTAGCGGCTGGAGAGCAGTACTTC | CSAYGLAAGEQYF
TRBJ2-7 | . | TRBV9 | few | TGTGCCAGCAGCGTAGCCCAGGGTAGTGAGCAGTACTTC | CASSVAQGSEQYF
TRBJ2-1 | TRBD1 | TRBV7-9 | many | TGTGCCAGCAGCCAGGACAGGGGGATAAGGAATGAGCAGTTCTTC | CASSQDRGIRNEQFF
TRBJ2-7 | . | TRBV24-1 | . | TGTGCCACCAGTGATTCGGGCATTGGCACCTACGAGCAGTACTTC | CATSDSGIGTYEQYF
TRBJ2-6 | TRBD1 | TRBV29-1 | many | TGCAGCGTTCGATCCGGGACAGGGAACACTGGGGCCAACGTCCTGACTTTC | CSVRSGTGNTGANVLTF
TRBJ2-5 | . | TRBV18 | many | TGTGCCAGCTCCCCACCTGACAGACAAGAGACCCAGTACTTC | CASSPPDRQETQYF
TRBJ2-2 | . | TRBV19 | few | TGTGCCAGTTCATTCGGGAGTAGTGGAACCGGGGAGCTGTTTTTT | CASSFGSSGTGELFF
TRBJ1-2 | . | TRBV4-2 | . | TGTGCCAGCAGCCAAGGCGCGGATGGCTACACCTTC | CASSQGADGYTF
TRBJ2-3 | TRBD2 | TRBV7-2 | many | TGTGCCAGCAGCTTAGGTGCGGGAGAAGATACGCAGTATTTT | CASSLGAGEDTQYF
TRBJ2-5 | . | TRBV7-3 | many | TGTGCCAGCAGCTTAAATGCAGGAGGAGAGACCCAGTACTTC | CASSLNAGGETQYF
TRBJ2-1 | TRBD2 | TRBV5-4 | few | TGTGCCAGCAGCGGAACCGGGACTAGCGTTATCAATGAGCAGTTCTTC | CASSGTGTSVINEQFF
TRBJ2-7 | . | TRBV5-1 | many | TGCGCCAGCAGACAGGGCCAGCCCTACGAGCAGTACTTC | CASRQGQPYEQYF
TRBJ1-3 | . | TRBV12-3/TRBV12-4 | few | TGTGCCAGCAGTCCCGACAGCTACTCTGGAAACACCATATATTTT | CASSPDSYSGNTIYF
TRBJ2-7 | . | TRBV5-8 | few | TGTGCCAGCAGCCTGGCGCGGCCCCTCTACGAGCAGTACTTC | CASSLARPLYEQYF
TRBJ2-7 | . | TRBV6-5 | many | TGTGCCAGCAGGTCGGGGACCTACGAGCAGTACTTC | CASRSGTYEQYF
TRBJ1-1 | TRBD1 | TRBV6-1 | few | TGTGCCAGCAGTCGACAGGGACTGAACACTGAAGCTTTCTTT | CASSRQGLNTEAFF
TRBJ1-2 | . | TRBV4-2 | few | TGTGCCAGCAGCCAAGGGGGCGGGGGCTATGGCTACACCTTC | CASSQGGGGYGYTF
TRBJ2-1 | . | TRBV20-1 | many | TGCAGTGCTAAGGGACAGCGGGCCAATGAGCAGTTCTTC | CSAKGQRANEQFF
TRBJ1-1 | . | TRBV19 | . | TGTGCCAGTAGTGACAGGCCGAACACTGAAGCTTTCTTT | CASSDRPNTEAFF
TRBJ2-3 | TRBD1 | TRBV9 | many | TGTGCCAGCAGCGTTCGACAGGGGTCTAGCACAGATACGCAGTATTTT | CASSVRQGSSTDTQYF
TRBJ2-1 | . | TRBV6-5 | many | TGTGCCAGCAGTCCCTCCTTCGGGGAGCTTTTTTCGAATGAGCAGTTCTTC | CASSPSFGELFSNEQFF
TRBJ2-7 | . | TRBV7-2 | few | TGTGCCAGCAGCTTATCCCCCCCCTACGAGCAGTACTTC | CASSLSPPYEQYF
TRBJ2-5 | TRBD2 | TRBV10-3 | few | TGTGCCACCCGACGGGGGGGAAATAGGGAGACCCAGTACTTC | CATRRGGNRETQYF